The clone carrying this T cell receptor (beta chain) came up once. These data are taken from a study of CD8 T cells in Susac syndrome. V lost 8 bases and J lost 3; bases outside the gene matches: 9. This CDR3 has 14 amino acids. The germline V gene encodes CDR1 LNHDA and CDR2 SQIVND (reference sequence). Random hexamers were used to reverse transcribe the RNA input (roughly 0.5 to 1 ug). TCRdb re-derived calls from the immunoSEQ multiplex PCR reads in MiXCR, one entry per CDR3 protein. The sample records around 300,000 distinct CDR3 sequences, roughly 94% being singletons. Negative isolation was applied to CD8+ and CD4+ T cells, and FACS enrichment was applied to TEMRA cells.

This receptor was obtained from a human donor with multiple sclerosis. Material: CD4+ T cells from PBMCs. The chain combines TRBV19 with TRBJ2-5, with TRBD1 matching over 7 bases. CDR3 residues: CASGSGTAEETQYF. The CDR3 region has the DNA TGTGCCAGTGGATCCGGGACAGCGGAAGAGACCCAGTACTTC.